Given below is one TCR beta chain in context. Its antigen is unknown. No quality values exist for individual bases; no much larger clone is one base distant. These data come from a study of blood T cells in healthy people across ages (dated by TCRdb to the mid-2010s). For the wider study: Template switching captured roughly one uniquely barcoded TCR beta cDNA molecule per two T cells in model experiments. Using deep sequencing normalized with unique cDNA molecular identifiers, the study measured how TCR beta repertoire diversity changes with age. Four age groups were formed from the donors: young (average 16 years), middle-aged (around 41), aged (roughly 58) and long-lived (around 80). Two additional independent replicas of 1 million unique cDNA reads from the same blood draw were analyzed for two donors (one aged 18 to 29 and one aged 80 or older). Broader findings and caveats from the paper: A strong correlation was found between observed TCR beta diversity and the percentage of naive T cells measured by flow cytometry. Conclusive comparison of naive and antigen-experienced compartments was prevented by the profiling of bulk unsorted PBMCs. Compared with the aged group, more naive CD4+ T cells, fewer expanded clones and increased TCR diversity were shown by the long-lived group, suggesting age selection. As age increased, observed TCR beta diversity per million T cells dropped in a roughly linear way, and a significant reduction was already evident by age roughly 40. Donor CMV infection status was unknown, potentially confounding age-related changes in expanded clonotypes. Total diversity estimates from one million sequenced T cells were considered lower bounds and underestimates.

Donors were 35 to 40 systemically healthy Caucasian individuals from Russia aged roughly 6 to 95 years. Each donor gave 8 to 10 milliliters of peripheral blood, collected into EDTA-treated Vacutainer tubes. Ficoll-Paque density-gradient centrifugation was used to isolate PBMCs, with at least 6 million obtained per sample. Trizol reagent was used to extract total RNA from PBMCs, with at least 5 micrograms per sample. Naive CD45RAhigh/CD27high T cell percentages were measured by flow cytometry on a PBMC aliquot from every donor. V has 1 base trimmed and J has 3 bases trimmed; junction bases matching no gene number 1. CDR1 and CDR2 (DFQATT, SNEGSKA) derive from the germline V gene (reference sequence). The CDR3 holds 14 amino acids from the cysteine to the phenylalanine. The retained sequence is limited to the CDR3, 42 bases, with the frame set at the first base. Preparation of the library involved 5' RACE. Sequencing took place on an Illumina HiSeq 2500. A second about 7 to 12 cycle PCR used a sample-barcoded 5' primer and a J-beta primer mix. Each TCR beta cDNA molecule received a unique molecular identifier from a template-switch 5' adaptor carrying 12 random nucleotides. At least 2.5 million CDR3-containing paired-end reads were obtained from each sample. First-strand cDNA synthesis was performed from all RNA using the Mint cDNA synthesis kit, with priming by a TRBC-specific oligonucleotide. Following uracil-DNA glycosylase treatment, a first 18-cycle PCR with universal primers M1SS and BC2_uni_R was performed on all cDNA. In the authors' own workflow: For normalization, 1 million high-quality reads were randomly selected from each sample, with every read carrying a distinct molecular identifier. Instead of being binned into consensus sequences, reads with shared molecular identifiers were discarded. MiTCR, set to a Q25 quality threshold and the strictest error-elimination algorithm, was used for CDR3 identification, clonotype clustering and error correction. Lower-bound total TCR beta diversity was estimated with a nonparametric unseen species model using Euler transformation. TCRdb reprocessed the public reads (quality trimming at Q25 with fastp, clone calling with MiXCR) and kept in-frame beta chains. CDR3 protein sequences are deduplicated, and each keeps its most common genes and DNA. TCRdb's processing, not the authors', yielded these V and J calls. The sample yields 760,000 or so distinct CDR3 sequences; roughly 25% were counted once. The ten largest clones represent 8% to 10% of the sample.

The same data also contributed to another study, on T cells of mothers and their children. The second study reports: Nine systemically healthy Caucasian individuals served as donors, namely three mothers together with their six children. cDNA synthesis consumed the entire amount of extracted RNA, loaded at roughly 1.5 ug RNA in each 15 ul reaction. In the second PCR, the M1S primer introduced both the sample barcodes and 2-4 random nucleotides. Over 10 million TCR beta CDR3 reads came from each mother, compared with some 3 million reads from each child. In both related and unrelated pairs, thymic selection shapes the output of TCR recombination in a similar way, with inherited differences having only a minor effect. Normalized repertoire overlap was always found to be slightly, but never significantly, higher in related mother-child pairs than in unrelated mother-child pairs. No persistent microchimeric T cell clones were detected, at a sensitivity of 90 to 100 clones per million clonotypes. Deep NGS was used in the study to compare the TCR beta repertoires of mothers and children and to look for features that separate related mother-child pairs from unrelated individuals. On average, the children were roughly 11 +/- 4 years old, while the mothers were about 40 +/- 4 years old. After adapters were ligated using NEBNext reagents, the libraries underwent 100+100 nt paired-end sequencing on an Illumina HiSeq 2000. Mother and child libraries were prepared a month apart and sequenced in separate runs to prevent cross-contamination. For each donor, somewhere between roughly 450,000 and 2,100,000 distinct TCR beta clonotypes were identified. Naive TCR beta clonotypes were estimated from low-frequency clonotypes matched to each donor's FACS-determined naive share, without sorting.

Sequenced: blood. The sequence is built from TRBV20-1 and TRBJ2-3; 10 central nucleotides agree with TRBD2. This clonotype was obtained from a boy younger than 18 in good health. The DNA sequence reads TGCAGTGCTAGAGCACTAGCGGGGACAGATACGCAGTATTTT. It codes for CSARALAGTDTQYF.